The 28 T cell receptor beta chains below come from one sample, sequenced in a study of blood T cell repertoires in COVID-19. Here immunoSEQ multiplex PCR was the method, and the copy in TCRdb shows in-frame clones only, minus some. The sample lists some 230,000 clones; 86% were seen once. The specimen sequenced was peripheral blood. These receptors were taken from a man between 25 and 39 years old who had recovered from COVID-19.

This chain links TRBV19 with TRBJ2-5; 7 nucleotides agree with TRBD2. The germline V gene encodes CDR1 LNHDA and CDR2 SQIVND (reference sequence). The junction had 5 bases not matched to a gene; V was cut back by 7 bases and J by 0 bases. CDR3 size: 14 residues. The DNA of the CDR3 is TGTGCCAGTAACGAAGCGGGGTACCAAGAGACCCAGTACTTC. Amino acid sequence: CASNEAGYQETQYF.

The chain links TRBV7-2 to TRBJ2-7; TRBD2 agrees at 10 bases. V trimming: 0 bases; J trimming: 6 bases; junction bases outside the gene matches: 2. Germline V gives CDR1 SGHTA, CDR2 FQGNSA. The CDR3 loop spans 14 amino acids. The CDR3 bases are TGTGCCAGCAGCTTAGCGCTAGCGGGGGTCGAGCAGTACTTC. Translated: CASSLALAGVEQYF.

The genes are TRBV12-3 or TRBV12-4 and TRBJ1-1; no clear D. Trimming removed 6 bases from V and 1 base from J, with 6 bases in between. This CDR3 has 12 amino acids. In DNA form, the CDR3 reads TGTGCCAGCAGGTACAGGAACACTGAAGCTTTCTTT. This gives the protein CASRYRNTEAFF.

This clone was observed a single time. V is TRBV10-3 and J is TRBJ2-2, with D perhaps matching TRBD2 (5 bases). The CDR3 runs 13 residues. CDR1 is ENHRY and CDR2 is SYGVKD in the germline V gene. V was pared by 10 bases and J by 8 bases, with 17 bases between. The CDR3 DNA reads TGTGCCAGCCGGGGTTCTCCCCCGGGGGAGCTGTTTTTT. It codes for CASRGSPPGELFF.

This rearrangement joins TRBV28 to TRBJ1-5; a possible D gene is TRBD1 (5 bases). The CDR3 is 17 amino acids. Deletions cut 6 bases from V and 5 bases from J, with 23 bases between. CDR1 and CDR2 from the germline V gene are MDHEN and SYDVKM. As DNA, the CDR3 is TGTGCCAGCAGATCCCCGGCGGGAAAGGGACTGGATCAGCCCCAGCATTTT. Translated: CASRSPAGKGLDQPQHF. Full variable domain (outside the CDR3, taken from reference TRBV28 and TRBJ1-5): DVKVTQSSRYLVKRTGEKVFLECVQDMDHENMFWYRQDPGLGLRLIYFSYDVKMKEKGDIPEGYSVSREKKERFSLILESASTNQTSMYLCASRSPAGKGLDQPQHFGDGTRLSIL.

The chain combines TRBV12-2 with TRBJ1-2; no DNA check was done on the table's D call, TRBD1. TRBV12-2 is designated a pseudogene. This CDR3 comprises 16 residues. The CDR3 DNA reads as TGTGCAAGTCGCTCCGACCCGGACAAGACGAACTATGGCTACACCTTC. This gives the protein CASRSDPDKTNYGYTF.

This clone was counted a few times. The chain recombines TRBV11-2 with TRBJ1-1; D gene unclear. This CDR3 is 14 amino acids long. Trimming took 5 bases from V and 5 from J, leaving 15 bases between them. CDR1 is SGHAT, CDR2 FQNNGV, per germline. Here the CDR3 reads CASSPQAGATEAFF. The CDR3 region has the DNA TGTGCCAGCAGCCCCCAAGCGGGCGCGACTGAAGCTTTCTTT. Full variable domain (missing parts from reference TRBV11-2 and TRBJ1-1): EAGVAQSPRYKIIEKRQSVAFWCNPISGHATLYWYQQILGQGPKLLIQFQNNGVVDDSQLPKDRFSAERLKGVDSTLKIQPAKLEDSAVYLCASSPQAGATEAFFGQGTRLTVV.

J is TRBJ1-1 and V is TRBV18; a weak D match, TRBD1 (6 bases). V lost 0 bases and J 5 bases, leaving 16 bases between the germline ends. Germline V gene sequence: CDR1 KGHSH, CDR2 LQKENI. The CDR3 runs 16 residues. As DNA, the CDR3 is TGTGCCAGCTCACCACCGAAGGCGGGGGCGGAGACTGAAGCTTTCTTT. Encoded protein: CASSPPKAGAETEAFF.

The rearrangement uses TRBV10-1 and TRBJ2-3, with 8 bases fitting TRBD1. Unmatched junction bases numbered 3, after V lost 7 bases and J lost 0 bases. The germline V gene encodes CDR1 WNHNN and CDR2 SYGVQD (reference sequence). The CDR3 length is 14 residues. The CDR3, as DNA: TGCGCCAGCACCCGGGACAGGAGCACAGATACGCAGTATTTT. It codes for CASTRDRSTDTQYF.

At least ten counts were recorded for this clone. The chain recombines TRBV28 with TRBJ1-1, with D possibly TRBD1 on 6 matching bases. Per germline, CDR1 MDHEN and CDR2 SYDVKM. Deletions cut 1 base from V and 8 bases from J, with 11 bases between. The CDR3 consists of 13 residues. This CDR3 is CASSLLQGKEAFF. CDR3 nucleotide sequence: TGTGCCAGCAGTTTATTACAGGGTAAGGAAGCTTTCTTT.

V usage is TRBV12-5 and J usage is TRBJ1-6; TRBD1 matches at 7 bases. The CDR3 is 17 amino acids. CDR1 is LGHNT, CDR2 FRNRAP, per germline. J gave up 7 bases and V 0 bases, and 9 bases lay outside the gene matches. The CDR3 nucleotides read TGTGCTAGTGGTTTGGTTATTTCGGGACAGATAAATTCACCCCTCCACTTT. This sequence encodes CASGLVISGQINSPLHF.

The chain links TRBV6-6 to TRBJ2-5; D may be TRBD2 (5 bases). V lost 7 bases and J lost 0, with 12 bases in between. The CDR3 covers 14 residues. Germline values: CDR1 MNHNY, CDR2 SVGAGI (reference sequence). Written as DNA, the CDR3 is TGTGCCAGCATAGGGTGGCGGGACCAAGAGACCCAGTACTTC. Translation gives CASIGWRDQETQYF.

On this clone itself: Other DNA variants within this sample encode the same CDR3. The genes are TRBV9 and TRBJ2-1, with D possibly being TRBD2 (6 bases). This CDR3 is 15 amino acids long. Germline V gene lookup returns CDR1 SGDLS and CDR2 YYNGEE. V was clipped by 0 bases and J by 0 bases, with 7 bases between them. CDR3 region: CASSVDGGSYNEQFF. DNA of the CDR3: TGTGCCAGCAGCGTAGACGGGGGCTCCTACAATGAGCAGTTCTTC.

This chain connects TRBV7-7 to TRBJ2-5; 10 bases are shared with TRBD1. The CDR3 length is 14 residues. V gave up 4 bases and J gave up 4 bases; unmatched junction bases: 3. Germline lookup yields CDR1 SSHAT and CDR2 FNYEAQ (reference sequence). The CDR3 loop reads CASSSTGGGETQYF. CDR3 in DNA: TGTGCCAGCAGCTCGACAGGGGGCGGAGAGACCCAGTACTTC.

This clone was observed a single time. This chain uses TRBV18 with TRBJ2-7, with 11 positions matching TRBD1. With 6 bases clipped from V and 0 bases from J, the junction kept 10 bases outside the gene matches. This CDR3 has 17 amino acids. Germline assignment: CDR1 KGHSH and CDR2 LQKENI. CDR3 sequence: CASSRGQGATSSYEQYF. The CDR3 nucleotides read TGTGCCAGCTCCAGAGGACAGGGGGCGACTTCCTCCTACGAGCAGTACTTC.

This chain joins TRBV7-2 and TRBJ2-7, with 9 bases identical to TRBD1. V was clipped by 5 bases and J by 5 bases; unmatched bases: 13. Looked up from germline, CDR1 is SGHTA and CDR2 is FQGNSA. CDR3 length equals 16 residues. The CDR3 sequence is CASSRRADRGYNEQYF. The CDR3 region has the DNA TGTGCCAGCAGCCGTAGGGCCGACAGGGGGTACAACGAGCAGTACTTC.

The J gene is TRBJ1-2, the V gene TRBV6-2 or TRBV6-3; weak D call: TRBD1 (5 bases). Germline CDR1 is MNHEY and CDR2 is SVGEGT. The CDR3 totals 18 residues. V gave up 2 bases and J gave up 8 bases, with 27 bases separating them. The CDR3, as DNA: TGTGCCAGCAGTTACCGATTTGGAGCCACAGGAGAAGTTAACGGCTACACCTTC. Protein product: CASSYRFGATGEVNGYTF.

This chain uses TRBV30 with TRBJ1-5; D is possibly TRBD1 (6 bases). CDR1 is GTSNPN, CDR2 SVGIG, per germline (reference sequence). The V end was cut by 5 bases, the J end by 2 bases, with 10 bases between. CDR3 length equals 13 residues. The CDR3: CAWQGQGNQPQHF. The CDR3 DNA follows: TGTGCCTGGCAGGGGCAGGGCAATCAGCCCCAGCATTTT.

The rearrangement uses TRBV6-6 and TRBJ2-5; D is unclear. The CDR3 loop spans 11 amino acids. Trimming shortened V by 4 bases and J by 4 bases, and 4 bases separated the two germline ends. CDR1 is MNHNY, CDR2 SVGAGI, per germline (reference sequence). In DNA form, the CDR3 reads TGTGCCAGCAGTTTAATAGAGACCCAGTACTTC. Encoded protein: CASSLIETQYF.

CDR3 protein: CASSPLDRGVYGYTF. The CDR3 bases are TGCGCCAGCAGCCCCCTGGACAGGGGTGTCTATGGCTACACCTTC. The chain recombines TRBV4-1 with TRBJ1-2; 9 bases map to TRBD1. The CDR3 runs 15 residues. The V gene end was trimmed by 4 bases and the J gene end by 4 bases; junction bases not matched to a gene: 7. Germline V lookup: CDR1 MGHRA, CDR2 YSYEKL.

The rearrangement uses TRBV19 and TRBJ2-3, with D possibly being TRBD2 (6 bases). The CDR3 runs to 16 residues. V lost 5 bases, J lost 2 bases, and 17 bases lay in between. The germline V gene has CDR1 LNHDA and CDR2 SQIVND (reference sequence). The CDR3 reads CASSLAGGTYTDTQYF. CDR3 sequence (DNA): TGTGCCAGTAGTCTCGCCGGGGGTACTTACACAGATACGCAGTATTTT. The variable domain in full, completed from reference TRBV19 and TRBJ2-3, reads DGGITQSPKYLFRKEGQNVTLSCEQNLNHDAMYWYRQDPGQGLRLIYYSQIVNDFQKGDIAEGYSVSREKKESFPLTVTSAQKNPTAFYLCASSLAGGTYTDTQYFGPGTRLTVL.

V and J are TRBV27 and TRBJ2-6; 10 positions agree with TRBD1. J lost 0 bases, V lost 5 bases, and 7 bases had no gene match. The CDR3 loop spans 18 amino acids. Germline CDR1 reads MNHEY; CDR2 reads SMNVEV (reference sequence). The CDR3 reads CASSRFWTGGSGANVLTF. Here the CDR3 DNA reads TGTGCCAGCAGTAGGTTTTGGACAGGGGGCTCTGGGGCCAACGTCCTGACTTTC.

The CDR3 spells CASSYGSGVGLSEAFF. The DNA for the CDR3 is TGTGCCAGCAGTTATGGATCGGGAGTGGGTCTCTCTGAAGCTTTCTTT. The chain carries TRBV6-5 and TRBJ1-1; D gene ambiguous. The CDR3 spans 16 residues. In germline, CDR1 is MNHEY, CDR2 SVGAGI. Trimming removed 3 bases at V and 6 bases at J, with 20 bases between.

The rearrangement joins TRBV15 to TRBJ1-1, with a weak D call TRBD1 (6 bases). Germline CDR1 is LNHNV and CDR2 is YYDKDF (reference sequence). Trimming took 8 bases from V and 3 from J, leaving 13 bases between them. The CDR3 is 13 residues long. CDR3 DNA: TGTGCCACCTCGAGGGGGAGTTACACTGAAGCTTTCTTT. It codes for CATSRGSYTEAFF.

The CDR3: CASSLALRTGRMAEAFF. In DNA, the CDR3 is TGTGCCAGCAGCTTGGCCCTTCGGACAGGGAGGATGGCTGAAGCTTTCTTT. J is TRBJ1-1 and V is TRBV11-2, with 8 bases identical to TRBD1. The CDR3 length is 17 residues. V trimming: 3 bases; J trimming: 6 bases; junction bases outside the gene matches: 15. Germline assignment: CDR1 SGHAT and CDR2 FQNNGV.

V and J are TRBV10-3 and TRBJ2-7, with 8 positions matching TRBD1. After removal of 7 bases from V and 3 bases from J, the junction contained 11 bases not matched to a gene. The CDR3 is 15 residues long. Germline V gene lookup returns CDR1 ENHRY and CDR2 SYGVKD. The CDR3: CAIMNSRTGNYEQYF. For the CDR3, the DNA is TGTGCCATCATGAACTCCAGGACAGGGAACTACGAGCAGTACTTC.

The gene calls are TRBV6-5 and TRBJ1-1; D perhaps matches TRBD1 (6 bases). Between the trimmed V and J ends, which lost 0 bases and 10 bases, there was a span of 12 bases. The germline V gene has CDR1 MNHEY and CDR2 SVGAGI. The CDR3 loop spans 13 amino acids. In nucleotides, the CDR3 is TGTGCCAGCAGTTACTCCACAGGGTTGGCAGCTTTCTTT. Protein sequence: CASSYSTGLAAFF.

This chain connects TRBV11-3 to TRBJ1-1; 7 bases match TRBD1. This CDR3 has 13 amino acids. The ends lost 3 bases at V and 5 bases at J; junction bases unmatched: 3. CDR1 SGHNT and CDR2 YENEEA come from the germline V gene. The CDR3 loop is CASSFQGQTEAFF. CDR3 nucleotides: TGTGCCAGCAGCTTTCAGGGACAGACTGAAGCTTTCTTT. Supplemented by reference TRBV11-3 and TRBJ1-1, the full variable domain reads EAGVVQSPRYKIIEKKQPVAFWCNPISGHNTLYWYLQNLGQGPELLIRYENEEAVDDSQLPKDRFSAERLKGVDSTLKIQPAELGDSAVYLCASSFQGQTEAFFGQGTRLTVV.